This is a list of T cell receptor beta chains from one sample in a study of blood T cell repertoires in COVID-19. Repertoires were generated with immunoSEQ multiplex PCR, while TCRdb's copy carries only in-frame clones and drops some. The sample includes 200,000 to 250,000 clones, approximately 80% of them seen just once. Sequencing was done on a sample of PBMCs or T cells enriched from blood (not recorded which). These receptors came from a middle-aged man who had recovered from COVID-19. CDR3s include the opening cysteine and the closing phenylalanine or tryptophan. D genes are given only for firm matches. Expanded clones are given a class, and other clones once, few, many or no size at all.

-,TRBJ1-2,TRBD1,TRBV7-9,CASSVDPGQGLDGGSGYTF,TGTGCCAGCAGCGTGGATCCAGGACAGGGCTTAGATGGTGGGTCTGGCTACACCTTC
-,TRBJ1-6,-,TRBV5-1,CASRQDSKGGRSSPLHF,TGCGCCAGCAGACAGGACAGTAAAGGGGGTAGGAGTTCACCCCTCCACTTT
-,TRBJ2-1,-,TRBV10-3,CAIRPDRLLNEQFF,TGTGCCATCAGACCCGACAGACTCCTAAATGAGCAGTTCTTC
-,TRBJ1-1,TRBD1,TRBV4-1,CASSQPTRQGLNTEAFF,TGCGCCAGCAGCCAACCCACTCGACAGGGACTGAACACTGAAGCTTTCTTT
-,TRBJ1-1,TRBD1,TRBV6-5,CASSYPTGLGSAEAFF,TGTGCCAGCAGTTACCCGACAGGGCTTGGGAGCGCTGAAGCTTTCTTT
-,TRBJ1-5,-,TRBV19,CASTPSGSEAGLGQPQHF,TGTGCCAGTACCCCATCGGGTTCTGAGGCGGGCTTAGGGCAGCCCCAGCATTTT
-,TRBJ2-1,TRBD2,TRBV4-2,CASSQEIRTSGRVLSSYNEQFF,TGTGCCAGCAGCCAAGAAATTCGGACTAGCGGCCGAGTACTGAGCTCCTACAATGAGCAGTTCTTC
-,TRBJ1-3,-,TRBV10-2,CASSEGALGNTIYF,TGCGCCAGCAGTGAGGGGGCGCTAGGAAACACCATATATTTT
-,TRBJ2-3,TRBD2,TRBV5-1,CASSLGGRAIDTQYF,TGCGCCAGCAGCTTAGGCGGGAGGGCCATTGATACGCAGTATTTT
-,TRBJ2-1,-,TRBV10-3,CAISADYPYNEQFF,TGTGCCATCAGTGCTGACTACCCTTACAATGAGCAGTTCTTC
-,TRBJ2-1,-,TRBV18,CASSPRPAGGEQFF,TGTGCCAGCTCACCACGACCTGCAGGAGGGGAGCAGTTCTTC
-,TRBJ2-5,-,TRBV4-1,CASSHGGGPTSETQYF,TGCGCCAGCAGCCATGGAGGGGGCCCTACGTCGGAGACCCAGTACTTC
once,TRBJ2-3,-,TRBV19,CASSTGDTQYF,TGTGCCAGTAGTACAGGGGATACGCAGTATTTT
-,TRBJ2-5,TRBD2,TRBV7-8,CASSLAFRAGGLEETQYF,TGTGCCAGCAGCTTAGCTTTTCGGGCGGGAGGCTTAGAAGAGACCCAGTACTTC
-,TRBJ1-6,TRBD1,TRBV7-9,CASSLKGGETPLHF,TGTGCCAGCAGCTTAAAAGGGGGCGAGACACCCCTCCACTTT
-,TRBJ1-6,-,TRBV5-4,CASSVDSYVGVNNSPLHF,TGTGCCAGCAGCGTGGACTCGTACGTAGGGGTAAACAATTCACCCCTCCACTTT
-,TRBJ1-2,TRBD1,TRBV11-2,CASSQIQGVYGYTF,TGTGCCAGCAGCCAGATACAGGGGGTATATGGCTACACCTTC
-,TRBJ2-7,TRBD1,TRBV5-1,CASSQDRGAYEQYF,TGCGCCAGCAGCCAGGACAGGGGCGCCTACGAGCAGTACTTC
-,TRBJ1-1,-,TRBV7-9,CASSLLFYRTTNTEAFF,TGTGCCAGCAGCTTACTGTTCTATAGGACAACCAACACTGAAGCTTTCTTT
once,TRBJ2-1,-,TRBV30,CALLLDESYNEQFF,TGTGCCTTACTCCTAGATGAATCCTACAATGAGCAGTTCTTC
once,TRBJ2-1,-,TRBV5-1,CASGDGSSYNEQFF,TGCGCCAGCGGCGACGGGAGCTCCTACAATGAGCAGTTCTTC
-,TRBJ2-5,TRBD1,TRBV5-4,CASSLNSGTGGETQYF,TGTGCCAGCAGCCTGAATTCCGGGACAGGGGGCGAGACCCAGTACTTC
-,TRBJ1-3,-,TRBV5-5,CASSSPGDGNTIYF,TGTGCCAGCAGCTCCCCAGGGGATGGAAACACCATATATTTT
-,TRBJ1-6,-,TRBV27,CASSNQGNGKSPLHF,TGTGCCAGCAGCAATCAGGGAAACGGAAAGTCACCCCTCCACTTT
-,TRBJ2-2,-,TRBV19,CASSFPRETGELFF,TGTGCCAGTAGTTTCCCCCGCGAGACCGGGGAGCTGTTTTTT
-,TRBJ2-3,-,TRBV5-1,CASSGGGYTDTQYF,TGCGCCAGCAGTGGTGGGGGCTACACAGATACGCAGTATTTT
few,TRBJ1-1,TRBD1,TRBV3-1/TRBV3-2,CASSRGQGNTEAFF,TGTGCCAGCAGCCGCGGACAGGGGAACACTGAAGCTTTCTTT
-,TRBJ1-1,-,TRBV6-5,CASSIHTNTEAFF,TGTGCCAGCAGTATTCACACCAACACTGAAGCTTTCTTT
few,TRBJ1-4,TRBD1,TRBV29-1,CSVVRSTGPNEKLFF,TGCAGCGTTGTTCGTTCGACAGGGCCTAATGAAAAACTGTTTTTT
once,TRBJ2-7,TRBD2,TRBV5-1,CASSSTSGRAGEQYF,TGCGCCAGCAGCTCGACTAGCGGGAGGGCCGGCGAGCAGTACTTC
-,TRBJ1-3,TRBD1,TRBV7-2,CASSPRGASGNTIYF,TGTGCCAGCAGCCCCAGGGGGGCCTCTGGAAACACCATATATTTT
-,TRBJ2-5,-,TRBV12-5,CASGLVLADRILGQYF,TGTGCTAGTGGTTTGGTACTAGCCGACCGTATATTGGGCCAGTACTTC
-,TRBJ2-1,TRBD2,TRBV7-9,CASSFPGLAGAVGDEQFF,TGTGCCAGCAGCTTCCCGGGACTAGCGGGAGCCGTGGGAGATGAGCAGTTCTTC
-,TRBJ1-2,TRBD1,TRBV5-1,CASSTGYPGDGYTF,TGCGCCAGCTCGACAGGGTACCCAGGGGATGGCTACACCTTC
-,TRBJ1-1,TRBD1,TRBV30,CAWSVMGQSGGVGEAFF,TGTGCCTGGAGTGTAATGGGACAGTCGGGCGGAGTGGGTGAAGCTTTCTTT
many,TRBJ2-1,-,TRBV29-1,CSVDGTAGHYNEQFF,TGCAGCGTTGACGGCACGGCAGGGCACTACAATGAGCAGTTCTTC
-,TRBJ1-2,TRBD1,TRBV3-1/TRBV3-2,CASSPGQGPTYGYTF,TGTGCCAGCAGCCCCGGACAGGGGCCCACCTATGGCTACACCTTC
few,TRBJ1-5,TRBD1,TRBV19,CASSIGTGGGQPQHF,TGTGCCAGTAGCATTGGGACAGGGGGCGGTCAGCCCCAGCATTTT
-,TRBJ1-2,-,TRBV29-1,CSVEDPRDWYGYTF,TGCAGCGTTGAAGATCCGAGGGATTGGTATGGCTACACCTTC
once,TRBJ1-1,TRBD1,TRBV6-5,CASRQGPNTEAFF,TGTGCCAGCAGACAGGGGCCAAACACTGAAGCTTTCTTT
-,TRBJ2-7,-,TRBV15,CATSHVGELEQYF,TGTGCCACCAGCCATGTGGGAGAACTCGAGCAGTACTTC
-,TRBJ1-3,-,TRBV5-1,CASSEQGSGNTIYF,TGCGCCAGTTCAGAACAGGGCTCTGGAAACACCATATATTTT
-,TRBJ2-7,TRBD1,TRBV19,CASSPGQGDEQYF,TGTGCCAGTAGTCCGGGACAGGGGGACGAGCAGTACTTC
-,TRBJ1-2,-,TRBV7-9,CASSLPQGGYTF,TGTGCCAGCAGCTTGCCACAGGGTGGCTACACCTTC
once,TRBJ1-2,-,TRBV7-8,CASSLAPNMVYGYTF,TGTGCCAGCAGCTTAGCGCCCAACATGGTCTATGGCTACACCTTC
-,TRBJ2-7,TRBD2,TRBV30,CAWSVAGVDEQYF,TGTGCCTGGAGTGTTGCGGGAGTAGACGAGCAGTACTTC
-,TRBJ1-2,-,TRBV27,CASKGGGGALYTF,TGTGCCAGCAAGGGAGGAGGGGGGGCCCTCTACACCTTC
few,TRBJ2-7,-,TRBV4-1,CASSQAPGESEQYF,TGCGCCAGCAGCCAAGCCCCCGGGGAAAGCGAGCAGTACTTC
-,TRBJ1-2,-,TRBV19,CATRGAPGYGYTF,TGTGCCACTAGGGGGGCCCCCGGCTATGGCTACACCTTC
-,TRBJ1-6,-,TRBV30,CAWSPLGTFNSPLHF,TGTGCCTGGAGTCCACTCGGGACTTTTAATTCACCCCTCCACTTT
-,TRBJ1-6,-,TRBV27,CASMGAGAGNSPLHF,TGTGCCAGCATGGGGGCGGGAGCGGGCAATTCACCCCTCCACTTT